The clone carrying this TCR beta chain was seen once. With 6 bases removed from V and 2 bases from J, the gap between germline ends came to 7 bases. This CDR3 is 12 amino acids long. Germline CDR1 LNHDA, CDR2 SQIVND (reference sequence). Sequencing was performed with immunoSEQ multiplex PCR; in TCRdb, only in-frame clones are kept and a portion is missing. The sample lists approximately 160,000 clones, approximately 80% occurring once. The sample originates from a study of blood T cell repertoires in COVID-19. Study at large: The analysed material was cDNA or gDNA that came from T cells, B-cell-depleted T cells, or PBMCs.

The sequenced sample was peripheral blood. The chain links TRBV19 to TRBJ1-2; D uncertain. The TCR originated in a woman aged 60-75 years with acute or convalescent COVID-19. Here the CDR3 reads CASRDGNYGYTF. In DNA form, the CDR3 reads TGTGCCAGTAGAGACGGGAACTATGGCTACACCTTC.